Included here is one T cell receptor (beta chain) sequence, with context. Its antigen remains unidentified. The input lacks base qualities; no much larger clone sits a single base away. Germline trimming amounts to 7 bases on V and 5 bases on J, with 10 as the count of junction bases outside the gene matches. CDR1 and CDR2, looked up from the germline V gene (reference sequence), are MNHEY and SMNVEV. Inclusive of the bounding cysteine and phenylalanine, the CDR3 is 16 residues long. Only CDR3 DNA remains: 48 bases, in frame from the first base. This record belongs to a study of cytotoxic CD8 clonotypes in ibrutinib-treated CLL (dated by TCRdb to the early 2020s). Describing the broader study: The cohort had 11 relapsed/refractory and 15 treatment-naive patients; approximately 17 were IGHV unmutated. Responses were partial in roughly 25 patients and complete in 2; after median about 63 months follow-up, roughly 14 stayed in remission and about twelve progressed. On average, each sample yielded 250,000 to 300,000 productive templates and tens of thousands of productive rearrangements. The response samples were drawn at a median of approximately 12 months into treatment, with a range of roughly 6 to 36 months. Cryopreserved peripheral blood mononuclear cells were obtained before treatment, at response, and at either sustained remission or disease progression. Every sample from remission and from progressive disease was obtained while the patients were still on ibrutinib. Longitudinal samples were obtainable from about 30% of the roughly 86 participants in the trial.

On the study overall, not on this receptor specifically: Clonality rose at ibrutinib response, remained stable during sustained remission, and dropped back toward baseline at progression. Public clonotypes were rare and either shrank or stayed stable during treatment, and the rise in clonality at ibrutinib response reflected expansion of private clonotypes. Baseline clonality was found to be higher than that of age-matched healthy donors and was strongly correlated with circulating CD8+ T-cell counts. Sampling times were not matched between sustained-remission and progressing patients, and lymph node repertoires were not studied.

Taken with the paper, the label for time point translates to: progressive disease on ibrutinib. For TCR beta library preparation, approximately 2 micrograms of genomic DNA were extracted from the cryopreserved PBMCs. Longitudinal blood samples from CLL patients on ibrutinib monotherapy were analyzed using high-throughput TCR beta sequencing. The patients took part in an open-label, single-center phase 2 trial of ibrutinib monotherapy. On a MiSeq, deep resolution sequencing aimed for a depth between 1 in 1 million and 1 in 200,000 T cells, with each clonotype covered roughly 10x on average. The immunoSEQ hsTCRB Kit was used to generate the TCR beta libraries. For the original study's pipeline: The data were analyzed with ImmunoSEQ Analyzer and ImmunoSEQ Data Assistant, and V, D and J gene assignments followed IMGT definitions. Clonality, which ranges from 0 to 1, was calculated by subtracting the normalized Shannon entropy of productive rearrangement frequencies from one. Only overrepresented clonotypes making up at least 0.05% of each patient's repertoire were included in the public clonotype analysis. Approximately 14 age-matched healthy donor repertoires from immuneACCESS served as clonality controls. TCRdb carries this immuneACCESS record with in-frame sequences only. Its versions omit some clonotypes, under half of them owing to an unresolved V gene in the studies checked, with the rest unexplained. V and J calls and clone size are given by that table; D and trimming were obtained from the DNA. The sample table lists about 40,000 clones, roughly two thirds of them with a count of one. The ten largest make up about 9.5% of the sample.

This receptor was identified in a human donor with chronic lymphocytic leukemia. The material sequenced was PBMCs, taken at disease progression, from a patient treated with ibrutinib. The chain is encoded by TRBV27 joined to TRBJ2-2; a stretch of 10 junction bases matches TRBD1. The DNA sequence follows: TGTGCCAGCACTCTTAGGACAGGGGGTATGACCGGGGAGCTGTTTTTT. Translated, this gives CASTLRTGGMTGELFF.